Below are 20 T cell receptor beta chains sequenced from a single sample in a study of beta chain features in type 1 diabetes. Investigators reverse transcribed all isolated RNA, so they sequenced expressed TCRB transcripts. Profiled with immunoSEQ multiplex PCR; TCRdb holds only in-frame clones, not every one. This table has 300,000 to 400,000 clones, roughly 13% appearing once. Input material: naive CD4+ T cells from blood. Receptors originate from a man aged 18 to 29 in good health.

This sequence joins TRBV10-3 and TRBJ2-1; 8 bases line up with TRBD1. J lost 5 bases, V lost 6 bases, and 6 bases had no gene match. Germline V gives CDR1 ENHRY, CDR2 SYGVKD. The CDR3 extends over 14 amino acids. In DNA, the CDR3 is TGTGCCATCAGCAAGGACAGGGTTGACAATGAGCAGTTCTTC. Its protein is CAISKDRVDNEQFF.

This rearrangement joins TRBV4-3 to TRBJ1-5; 7 nucleotides align to TRBD1. This CDR3 is 21 amino acids long. CDR1 is LGHNA and CDR2 is YSLEER in the germline V gene. Losses at the gene ends were 0 bases for V and 0 bases for J; bases not matched to a gene: 17. The CDR3 loop reads CASSQDITGTEHPYSNQPQHF. As DNA, the CDR3 is TGCGCCAGCAGCCAAGATATCACCGGGACAGAACATCCTTATAGCAATCAGCCCCAGCATTTT.

V usage is TRBV4-3 and J usage is TRBJ2-6; D call uncertain. This CDR3 has 14 residues. Trimming shortened V by 0 bases and J by 4 bases, and 4 bases separated the two germline ends. CDR1 is LGHNA and CDR2 is YSLEER in the germline V gene. The CDR3 protein is CASSQEAGANVLTF. The CDR3 bases are TGCGCCAGCAGCCAAGAAGCAGGGGCCAACGTCCTGACTTTC.

This rearrangement joins TRBV29-1 to TRBJ1-2; 8 nucleotides match TRBD1. The germline CDR1 and CDR2 sequences are SQVTM and ANQGSEA. V was pared by 3 bases and J by 6 bases, with 3 bases of the junction left unmatched. There are 12 residues in the CDR3. CDR3 sequence (DNA): TGCAGCGTTGATGGACAGGGACATGGCTACACCTTC. It is translated as CSVDGQGHGYTF.

CDR3 nucleotide sequence: TGTGCCAGCAGTATCAGGGTATCCGGGGAGCTGTTTTTT. Encoded protein: CASSIRVSGELFF. V and J are TRBV27 and TRBJ2-2; D is possibly TRBD1 (5 bases). The V end was cut by 5 bases, the J end by 6 bases, with 10 bases between. The CDR3 contains 13 residues. From germline, CDR1 is MNHEY and CDR2 SMNVEV (reference sequence).

This clone was picked up one time. The gene calls are TRBV19 and TRBJ2-7, with D perhaps matching TRBD2 (5 bases). V was clipped by 5 bases and J by 6 bases, with 17 bases between them. The CDR3 consists of 14 residues. Germline V gives CDR1 LNHDA, CDR2 SQIVND (reference sequence). CDR3 residues: CASSAQSLEGEQYF. The CDR3 DNA follows: TGTGCCAGTAGTGCCCAGTCACTAGAAGGCGAGCAGTACTTC.

The gene calls are TRBV11-2 and TRBJ2-1, with 12 bases lining up with TRBD1. The germline V gene encodes CDR1 SGHAT and CDR2 FQNNGV. This CDR3 has 13 residues. V shed 5 bases, J shed 15 bases, and the junction held 8 bases outside the gene matches. CDR3 amino acids: CASSRDRGRSMFF. The CDR3 nucleotides are TGTGCCAGCAGCCGGGACAGGGGGCGATCAATGTTCTTC.

There are a few counts of this clone. The rearrangement joins TRBV28 to TRBJ2-1; unclear D gene. Per germline, CDR1 MDHEN and CDR2 SYDVKM. V gave up 6 bases and J gave up 6 bases, with 12 bases separating them. The CDR3 totals 13 residues. In DNA, the CDR3 is TGTGCCAGCAGCCCCCAAAGCCGCAATGAGCAGTTCTTC. The encoded protein is CASSPQSRNEQFF. The variable domain in full, completed from reference TRBV28 and TRBJ2-1, reads DVKVTQSSRYLVKRTGEKVFLECVQDMDHENMFWYRQDPGLGLRLIYFSYDVKMKEKGDIPEGYSVSREKKERFSLILESASTNQTSMYLCASSPQSRNEQFFGPGTRLTVL.

This clone was counted only a few times. V is TRBV11-2 and J is TRBJ1-6, with no clear D. The CDR3 is 13 residues long. Germline V gene sequence: CDR1 SGHAT, CDR2 FQNNGV. The ends were cut back, 5 bases at V and 11 bases at J, with 13 bases in the middle. The CDR3 loop is CASSPSAVPPLHF. The CDR3 region has the DNA TGTGCCAGCAGCCCGTCTGCAGTACCACCCCTCCACTTT. Full variable domain (missing parts from reference TRBV11-2 and TRBJ1-6): EAGVAQSPRYKIIEKRQSVAFWCNPISGHATLYWYQQILGQGPKLLIQFQNNGVVDDSQLPKDRFSAERLKGVDSTLKIQPAKLEDSAVYLCASSPSAVPPLHFGNGTRLTVT.

The V and J genes are TRBV30 and TRBJ1-1; the D gene is possibly TRBD1 (6 bases). This CDR3 region has 15 residues. V lost 0 bases to trimming and J lost 9 bases, with 20 bases between them. Per germline, CDR1 GTSNPN and CDR2 SVGIG (reference sequence). The CDR3 DNA reads TGTGCCTGGAGTGTACGGGGGGCAGGGGAGGCCAAAGCTTTCTTT. Translating it yields CAWSVRGAGEAKAFF.

This clone has just a few counts. J is TRBJ2-7 and V is TRBV7-2; D gene unclear. This CDR3 is built from 14 residues. The germline V gene has CDR1 SGHTA and CDR2 FQGNSA. The V end lost 1 base, the J end lost 0 bases, and 7 bases lay between the germline ends. The CDR3 sequence: CASSLDGPSYEQYF. The DNA of the CDR3 is TGTGCCAGCAGCTTAGATGGGCCCTCCTACGAGCAGTACTTC.

This chain joins TRBV7-3 and TRBJ2-5, with TRBD2 as a possible D gene (6 bases). Germline lookup yields CDR1 SGHTA and CDR2 FQGTGA. The CDR3 consists of 15 residues. Trimming took off 5 bases at V and 2 bases at J, with 15 bases between the two ends. CDR3 in amino acids: CASSPGTRPQETQYF. The CDR3 nucleotides read TGTGCCAGCAGCCCAGGGACTCGGCCTCAAGAGACCCAGTACTTC.

The V call is TRBV30, the J call TRBJ1-2; 10 positions agree with TRBD1. CDR1 GTSNPN and CDR2 SVGIG come from the germline V gene (reference sequence). The CDR3 spans 18 residues. With V trimmed by 4 bases and J by 3 bases, 17 bases remained unmatched. CDR3 in amino acids: CAWTLYSIIGQGDYGYTF. CDR3 coding DNA: TGTGCCTGGACCCTGTATTCAATCATCGGACAGGGGGACTATGGCTACACCTTC.

V and J are TRBV30 and TRBJ2-4, with 7 positions matching TRBD1. The CDR3 length is 15 residues. V gave up 5 bases and J gave up 0 bases; unmatched junction bases: 7. Germline values: CDR1 GTSNPN, CDR2 SVGIG (reference sequence). The CDR3 here is CAWRDRVIAKNIQYF. The CDR3 nucleotides are TGTGCCTGGCGCGACAGGGTTATAGCCAAAAACATTCAGTACTTC.

This chain uses TRBV4-2 with TRBJ2-2; TRBD2 matches 11 bases. Trimming cost V 5 bases and J 3 bases; bases outside gene matches: 8. The CDR3 spans 17 residues. Germline assignment: CDR1 LGHNA and CDR2 YNFKEQ. CDR3 protein: CASSKASGGPYTGELFF. CDR3 sequence (DNA): TGTGCCAGCAGCAAGGCTAGCGGGGGGCCCTACACCGGGGAGCTGTTTTTT.

This clone has more than one count but fewer than ten. The chain couples TRBV6-5 to TRBJ2-3; tentatively, D is TRBD1 (6 bases). Trimming shortened V by 5 bases and J by 2 bases, and 8 bases separated the two germline ends. The CDR3 sequence is 13 residues long. CDR1 and CDR2 (germline): MNHEY, SVGAGI. CDR3 amino acids: CASSRDTTDTQYF. The DNA for the CDR3 is TGTGCCAGCAGTAGGGACACCACAGATACGCAGTATTTT.

This clone was counted only a few times. This CDR3 reads CASSPRAGYNEQFF. The CDR3 DNA reads as TGTGCCAGCAGCCCACGGGCGGGATACAATGAGCAGTTCTTC. This chain connects TRBV5-4 to TRBJ2-1; D may be TRBD2 (6 bases). CDR3 length: 14 residues. Trimming took off 4 bases at V and 4 bases at J, with 12 bases between the two ends. CDR1 is SGHNT, CDR2 YYREEE, per germline (reference sequence).

This sequence joins TRBV21-1 and TRBJ2-7; the table names TRBD1, a call not compared with the DNA. TRBV21-1 is recorded as a pseudogene. The CDR3 covers 16 residues. This CDR3 is CASSSLEGAPEYEQYF. The CDR3 bases are TGTGCCAGCAGTTCTTTAGAAGGGGCTCCTGAGTACGAGCAGTACTTC.

The rearrangement joins TRBV5-1 to TRBJ2-7; 7 bases align to TRBD1. Germline V gene sequence: CDR1 SGHRS, CDR2 YFSETQ. This CDR3 spans 13 amino acids. Unmatched junction bases numbered 2, after V lost 0 bases and J lost 5 bases. CDR3 sequence reads: CASSLAQGDEQYF. The CDR3 DNA reads as TGCGCCAGCAGCTTGGCTCAGGGGGACGAGCAGTACTTC.

V usage is TRBV10-3 and J usage is TRBJ2-5; no clear D. The CDR3 length is 12 residues. Trimming cost V 10 bases and J 2 bases, with 11 bases left between them. Germline V gives CDR1 ENHRY, CDR2 SYGVKD. CDR3 nucleotides: TGTGCCAAACCGACTCCACAAGAGACCCAGTACTTC. Translating it yields CAKPTPQETQYF.